These T cell receptor beta chains were read from a single sample in a study of early T cells in non-severe SARS-CoV-2 infection. TCRdb used MiXCR to reprocess the 5' RACE reads, holding one entry per CDR3 protein. This table has about 110,000 distinct CDR3 sequences, about 12% appearing once. Sequencing used whole blood. These receptors were collected from an adult who was a healthcare worker with PCR-confirmed SARS-CoV-2 infection or an uninfected control (not recorded which). CDR3s include the opening cysteine and the closing phenylalanine or tryptophan. D genes are given only for firm matches. Clone size is shown for a subset of rows, as once, few, many or a class of expanded clone.

>.|TRBJ2-3|TRBV5-4|many
CASSGTGTTSLKKYF
TGTGCCAGCAGCGGGACCGGGACAACGTCCCTTAAGAAGTATTTT
>.|TRBJ2-2|TRBV20-1|.
CSAARTESTGELFF
TGCAGTGCTGCCCGGACAGAATCCACCGGGGAGCTGTTTTTT
>.|TRBJ1-2|TRBV21-1|many
CASTVRTGINYGYTF
TGTGCCAGCACTGTGAGGACAGGGATTAACTATGGCTACACCTTC
>.|TRBJ2-5|TRBV29-1|.
CSVEDRETQYF
TGCAGCGTTGAAGATAGGGAGACCCAGTACTTC
>.|TRBJ2-5|TRBV2|few
CASRERWSGKETQYF
TGTGCCAGCAGAGAGCGATGGAGCGGTAAAGAGACCCAGTACTTC
>TRBD1|TRBJ2-5|TRBV5-1|.
CASSGGTGLTQYF
TGCGCCAGCAGCGGCGGGACAGGCCTGACCCAGTACTTC
>.|TRBJ2-3|TRBV28|many
CASRNRVTDTQYF
TGTGCCAGCAGAAACAGGGTCACAGATACGCAGTATTTT
>TRBD2|TRBJ2-5|TRBV29-1|many
CSVNILAGKNYQETQYF
TGCAGCGTTAACATACTAGCGGGGAAGAACTACCAAGAGACCCAGTACTTC
>TRBD1|TRBJ2-5|TRBV20-1|few
CSAIDRAQETQYF
TGCAGTGCCATTGACAGGGCCCAAGAGACCCAGTACTTC
>.|TRBJ2-7|TRBV27|few
CASSNLGPYEQYF
TGTGCCAGCAGCAACCTTGGACCTTACGAGCAGTACTTC
>TRBD1|TRBJ1-2|TRBV20-1|few
CSASPLAPTGGSYGYTF
TGCAGTGCTAGTCCTCTTGCCCCGACAGGGGGCTCCTATGGCTACACCTTC
>.|TRBJ2-3|TRBV13|many
CASSLQTDTQYF
TGTGCCAGCAGCTTACAAACAGATACGCAGTATTTT